This TCR beta chain was sequenced in a study of regulatory T cells in long-lasting Graves disease. Overall study findings and caveats: It was peripheral blood alone, not thyroid tissue, that was studied.

This clonotype has a count of ten or more. Its target is unknown. Documented time point: newly diagnosed GD, antithyroid drugs for less than 3 months. PBMC-extracted RNA yielded the TCR library. CDR3 length: 12 amino acids. Germline lookup yields CDR1 LNHDA and CDR2 SQIVND (reference sequence). V shed 9 bases and J shed 3 bases, with 8 bases lying between them. Arm-PCR with iRepertoire HTBI primers amplified the CDR3 regions for these TCR beta libraries. In TCRdb, the multiplex PCR reads were re-called with MiXCR into one record per CDR3 protein. The sample records 500,000 to 700,000 distinct CDR3 sequences, less than 20% being singletons. The data were also submitted as part of a second study, on T cells in Graves' hyperthyroidism and ophthalmopathy. As reported in that work: Most thyroid clonotypes with frequency above 0.001 were detected in blood.

The TCR sequence derives from a woman aged 30 to 39 with Graves disease. The V call is TRBV19, the J call TRBJ2-2, with D unresolved. Specimen: peripheral blood mononuclear cells (PBMCs), collected at new diagnosis, from a patient treated with antithyroid drugs. CDR3 in DNA: TGTGCCAGCTATGGGGACACCGGGGAGCTGTTTTTT. It translates to CASYGDTGELFF. Full variable domain (outside the CDR3, taken from reference TRBV19 and TRBJ2-2): DGGITQSPKYLFRKEGQNVTLSCEQNLNHDAMYWYRQDPGQGLRLIYYSQIVNDFQKGDIAEGYSVSREKKESFPLTVTSAQKNPTAFYLCASYGDTGELFFGEGSRLTVL.